These T cell receptor beta chains were read from a single sample in a study of blood T cell repertoires in COVID-19. Clones were sequenced by immunoSEQ multiplex PCR, and TCRdb holds only the in-frame ones, with some missing. The table lists 450,000 to 500,000 clones, about nine tenths of them singletons, with under 0.75% in the top ten. What was sequenced was PBMCs or T cells enriched from blood (not recorded which). These receptors originate from a woman aged 18-30 years who had recovered from COVID-19. Each CDR3 is given with its conserved first and last residue. D genes are given only for firm matches. Clone size is stated in some rows and not others, as once, few, many or a class when expanded.

j_gene,d_gene,v_gene,abundance,CDR3nt,CDR3aa
TRBJ2-3,NA,TRBV19,NA,TGTGCCAGTAGTAAAAACAGGGGAGGAGGAGATACGCAGTATTTT,CASSKNRGGGDTQYF
TRBJ2-7,TRBD2,TRBV27,NA,TGTGCCAGCAGTTTGGGAGCGGGGTTCTACGAGCAGTACTTC,CASSLGAGFYEQYF
TRBJ2-7,NA,TRBV7-9,NA,TGTGCCAGCAGCTTGATTGGGGGGGCAACGTACGAGCAGTACTTC,CASSLIGGATYEQYF
TRBJ2-5,NA,TRBV7-2,once,TGTGCCAGCAGCTTAGAGGTGACTACAGAGACCCAGTACTTC,CASSLEVTTETQYF
TRBJ2-7,TRBD1,TRBV3-1/TRBV3-2,NA,TGTGCCAGCAGCCACGGGACAGGGACCTACGAGCAGTACTTC,CASSHGTGTYEQYF
TRBJ2-1,TRBD2,TRBV5-8,NA,TGTGCCAGCAGCTTGGAACTAGCGGGGTACAATGAGCAGTTCTTC,CASSLELAGYNEQFF
TRBJ1-4,NA,TRBV5-1,once,TGCGCCAGCAGCGGAGAGCACCCCGGTAGTGAAAAACTGTTTTTT,CASSGEHPGSEKLFF
TRBJ1-4,TRBD1,TRBV24-1,once,TGTGCCACCAGTGAGGCGGGGGACAGGGGGGAAAAACTGTTTTTT,CATSEAGDRGEKLFF
TRBJ2-7,NA,TRBV24-1,NA,TGTGCCACCAGTGATCACGGGACAACCGAGCAGTACTTC,CATSDHGTTEQYF
TRBJ1-5,TRBD1,TRBV6-5,NA,TGTGCCAGCGTATGGACAGGGGGCGCGAATCAGCCCCAGCATTTT,CASVWTGGANQPQHF
TRBJ1-2,TRBD1,TRBV5-1,NA,TGCGCCAGCAGCTTGGAGACAGGGATAAGAAATGGCTACACCTTC,CASSLETGIRNGYTF
TRBJ2-5,TRBD2,TRBV4-2,NA,TGTGCCAGCAGCCAAGAGCGGGGGGGCCAGGAGACCCAGTACTTC,CASSQERGGQETQYF
TRBJ1-2,NA,TRBV6-5,NA,TGTGCCAGCAGTTACTACCCCCTTGCGGGGTATGGCTACACCTTC,CASSYYPLAGYGYTF
TRBJ1-2,NA,TRBV5-5,NA,TGTGCCAGCAGCTTGGATCGGAGTGGCTACACCTTC,CASSLDRSGYTF
TRBJ1-1,TRBD1,TRBV30,NA,TGTGCCTGGTCCCAGGGGGGCACTGAAGCTTTCTTT,CAWSQGGTEAFF
TRBJ2-7,NA,TRBV29-1,NA,TGCAGCGTTGAAGATTCAGGGGTGCACGAGCAGTACTTC,CSVEDSGVHEQYF
TRBJ2-7,TRBD1,TRBV11-2,NA,TGTGCCAGCAGCTCCGGACAGGGGGTCGGTGAGCAGTACTTC,CASSSGQGVGEQYF
TRBJ2-1,TRBD2,TRBV5-3,NA,TGTGCCAGAAGCGTAGGGGCGGGCTCTAGCGGGGTGAACAATGAGCAGTTCTTC,CARSVGAGSSGVNNEQFF
TRBJ1-2,NA,TRBV28,NA,TGTGCCAGCAGTTTCCGAGGGACCAGGAGGGGTGGCTACACCTTC,CASSFRGTRRGGYTF
TRBJ1-3,NA,TRBV10-1,NA,TGCGCCAGCAGTGAATCCAGGGCTGGAAACACCATATATTTT,CASSESRAGNTIYF
TRBJ2-1,NA,TRBV28,NA,TGTGCCAGCAGTTTTGGTACGGGGGGCCCCTCCAATGAGCAGTTCTTC,CASSFGTGGPSNEQFF
TRBJ1-1,TRBD1,TRBV5-4,NA,TGTGCCAGCAGCTTGGGACAGGGCCTTTCTGAAGCTTTCTTT,CASSLGQGLSEAFF
TRBJ2-5,NA,TRBV7-3,NA,TGTGCCAGCAGCTTAGTCGGTTTGGAGACCCAGTACTTC,CASSLVGLETQYF
TRBJ1-4,TRBD1,TRBV28,few,TGTGCCAGCAGTTTACCACCAGGGGGCACTAATGAAAAACTGTTTTTT,CASSLPPGGTNEKLFF
TRBJ2-7,NA,TRBV3-1/TRBV3-2,NA,TGTGCCAGCAGCCTTACTACCTACGAGCAGTACTTC,CASSLTTYEQYF
TRBJ2-1,TRBD2,TRBV18,NA,TGTGCCAGCTCCAGACTAGCGGGGGGCTATGAGCAGTTCTTC,CASSRLAGGYEQFF
TRBJ1-1,NA,TRBV2,NA,TGTGCCAGCAGACCCCCCTGGGGGGGCCCAAACACTGAAGCTTTCTTT,CASRPPWGGPNTEAFF
TRBJ2-5,NA,TRBV11-2,NA,TGTGCCAGCAGCTTAGGATCCAGCCAAGAGACCCAGTACTTC,CASSLGSSQETQYF
TRBJ2-5,TRBD2,TRBV9,NA,TGTGCCAGCAGCGTGTTCGGGGGGGGCCAGGCGGAGACCCAGTACTTC,CASSVFGGGQAETQYF
TRBJ2-5,TRBD2,TRBV5-4,once,TGTGCCAGCAGCTTGGGAACTAGCGGGGAGACCCAGTACTTC,CASSLGTSGETQYF
TRBJ1-1,NA,TRBV10-3,NA,TGTGCCATCAGTGAGCCTGAGGTGAACACTGAAGCTTTCTTT,CAISEPEVNTEAFF
TRBJ1-3,NA,TRBV16,NA,TGTGCCAGCAGCCAATCATCAGGGGCCCTTGGAAACACCATATATTTT,CASSQSSGALGNTIYF
TRBJ1-1,NA,TRBV18,NA,TGTGCCAGCTCACAAGACACCTTGAACACTGAAGCTTTCTTT,CASSQDTLNTEAFF
TRBJ2-7,NA,TRBV5-1,NA,TGCGCCAGCAGTGTTACAGGGAGCGAGCAGTACTTC,CASSVTGSEQYF
TRBJ1-5,NA,TRBV6-5,NA,TGTGCCAGCAGCCCCCCCGGTAGCAATCAGCCCCAGCATTTT,CASSPPGSNQPQHF
TRBJ2-7,TRBD1,TRBV29-1,once,TGCAGCGTGTTGACAGGGAGAAAAGACGAGCAGTACTTC,CSVLTGRKDEQYF
TRBJ1-6,TRBD1,TRBV3-1/TRBV3-2,few,TGTGCCAGCAGCGGGGACCGGGACAGACAGAGCTCCTATAATTCACCCCTCCACTTT,CASSGDRDRQSSYNSPLHF
TRBJ1-2,TRBD1,TRBV5-1,once,TGCGCCAGCAGCTTTTATGGACAGGATTATGGCTACACCTTC,CASSFYGQDYGYTF
TRBJ2-7,TRBD1,TRBV7-8,once,TGTGCCAGCAGGAGCCGGACAGGAACCTACGAGCAGTACTTC,CASRSRTGTYEQYF
TRBJ2-5,NA,TRBV15,NA,TGTGCCACCAGCAGGGGGGTGGACTATGAGACCCAGTACTTC,CATSRGVDYETQYF
TRBJ1-2,NA,TRBV18,NA,TGTGCCAGCTCCCAAGGGAGGGGCGACTATGGCTACACCTTC,CASSQGRGDYGYTF
TRBJ2-3,NA,TRBV4-1,NA,TGCGCCACCGCGGTATACCGCACAGATACGCAGTATTTT,CATAVYRTDTQYF
TRBJ1-2,TRBD1,TRBV30,few,TGTGCCTGGAGTTTAGGACAGGGCTATGGCTACACCTTC,CAWSLGQGYGYTF
TRBJ1-1,NA,TRBV6-5,NA,TGTGCCAGCAATTATCGGGGGAACACTGAAGCTTTCTTT,CASNYRGNTEAFF
TRBJ2-2,TRBD1,TRBV13,NA,TGTGCCAGCAGCCCCCGTCGACAGGGCCCGAACACCGGGGAGCTGTTTTTT,CASSPRRQGPNTGELFF
TRBJ1-2,NA,TRBV4-1,NA,TGCGCCAGCAGCCAAGACAGGGGTAACAACTATGGCTACACCTTC,CASSQDRGNNYGYTF
TRBJ2-1,TRBD1,TRBV19,NA,TGTGCCAGTAGTCTCCCCCGGGACAGGGGTTCCTACAATGAGCAGTTCTTC,CASSLPRDRGSYNEQFF
TRBJ2-2,TRBD1,TRBV19,NA,TGTGCCAGTAGCGACAGGGACAACACCGGGGAGCTGTTTTTT,CASSDRDNTGELFF
TRBJ2-1,NA,TRBV4-2,NA,TGTGCCAGCAGCCAAGCCGAAGGGGCGGATGAGCAGTTCTTC,CASSQAEGADEQFF
TRBJ1-4,TRBD1,TRBV12-5,once,TGTGCTAGTGGTTCCCTACTACCTCTTAGACAGGGCGGTTATGAAAAACTGTTTTTT,CASGSLLPLRQGGYEKLFF
TRBJ2-7,NA,TRBV5-4,few,TGTGCCAGCAGCTGGGGGGACCAGGGGGAGAACGAGCAGTACTTC,CASSWGDQGENEQYF
TRBJ2-3,TRBD2,TRBV28,few,TGTGCCAGCAGACCTAGCGGGAACACAGATACGCAGTATTTT,CASRPSGNTDTQYF
TRBJ2-3,NA,TRBV3-1/TRBV3-2,NA,TGTGCCAGCAGCCGAACGAGAGATACGCAGTATTTT,CASSRTRDTQYF
TRBJ1-5,NA,TRBV4-2,NA,TGTGCCAGCAGCCAAGATAGGGGTTGGGAGCCCCAGCATTTT,CASSQDRGWEPQHF
TRBJ1-3,TRBD1,TRBV19,NA,TGTGCCAGTAACGCGGGACAGTCTGGAAACACCATATATTTT,CASNAGQSGNTIYF
TRBJ2-7,TRBD1,TRBV4-1,NA,TGCGCCAGCAGCCAAGGGACAGGGGGCGGGTACGAGCAGTACTTC,CASSQGTGGGYEQYF
TRBJ1-3,NA,TRBV2,NA,TGTGCCAGCACATACAGGGAAGGTGCTGGAAACACCATATATTTT,CASTYREGAGNTIYF
TRBJ2-7,NA,TRBV30,NA,TGTGCCTGGAGTGAGGGGGTATTTGGCGAGCAGTACTTC,CAWSEGVFGEQYF
TRBJ2-3,NA,TRBV7-3,NA,TGTGCCAGCAGCTTCCGCAGCGCCGGCACAGATACGCAGTATTTT,CASSFRSAGTDTQYF
TRBJ1-6,NA,TRBV10-1,NA,TGCGCCAGCATCGGGTACCGTGCACCCCTCCACTTT,CASIGYRAPLHF